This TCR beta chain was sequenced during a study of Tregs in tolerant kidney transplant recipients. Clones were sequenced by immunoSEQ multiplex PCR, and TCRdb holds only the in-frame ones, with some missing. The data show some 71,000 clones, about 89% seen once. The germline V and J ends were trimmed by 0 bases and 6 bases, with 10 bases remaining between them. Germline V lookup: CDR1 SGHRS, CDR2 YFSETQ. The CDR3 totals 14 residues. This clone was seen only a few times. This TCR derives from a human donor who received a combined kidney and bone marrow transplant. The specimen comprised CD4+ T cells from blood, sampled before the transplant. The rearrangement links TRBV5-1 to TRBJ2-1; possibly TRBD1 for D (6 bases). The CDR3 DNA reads TGCGCCAGCAGCTTGGGGACAGAAGGCAATGAGCAGTTCTTC. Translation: CASSLGTEGNEQFF.